This T cell receptor (beta chain) is drawn from a study of T cells in Graves' hyperthyroidism and ophthalmopathy (dated 2019 in TCRdb). Regarding the study in general: Peripheral blood was collected at initial diagnosis, before any treatment. A discovery cohort of approximately 97 patients, roughly 43 with Graves' ophthalmopathy and 55 to 60 with stable Graves' hyperthyroidism, was used to find distinguishing TCR V-J signatures. Whether ophthalmopathy could be predicted prospectively was tested in an independent validation cohort made up of 18 to 20 hyperthyroidism patients plus 17 patients who later progressed to ophthalmopathy. The approximately 100 discovery patients were divided at random into training and test sets in a 7:3 ratio. In addition, the study compared T-cell repertoires in thyroid tissue and in blood from a handful of Graves' hyperthyroidism patients. Once sampling was done, hyperthyroidism patients were given methimazole at a starting dose of 30 mg daily, whereas ophthalmopathy patients were given high-dose intravenous methylprednisolone. TCR Vbeta CDR3 sequencing of fewer than 150 peripheral blood samples (approximately 44 ophthalmopathy, around 80 hyperthyroidism and around 17 progressor patients) is reported in the paper.

Graves' hyperthyroidism was defined as stable when no progression to ophthalmopathy occurred over 18 months of follow-up. Hyperthyroidism patients were newly diagnosed, with disease duration under 2 months, and aged 18 to 65 years. Exclusion was applied to patients with uncontrolled infections, other autoimmune diseases, pregnancy or lactation. Diagnoses were established on the basis of clinical symptoms, serum thyroxine and TRAb, thyroid ultrasound, and orbital computed tomography. Ficoll-Paque density gradient centrifugation was used to isolate PBMCs from 8.5 to 10 ml of fresh peripheral blood. Total RNA was extracted using Trizol reagent, and RNA quality was assessed on an Agilent 2100 Bioanalyzer. From the germline V gene (reference sequence), CDR1 is MNHEY and CDR2 is SMNVEV. V lost 3 bases and J lost 0 bases; the stretch between them is 10 bases long. The CDR3 holds 15 amino acids from the cysteine to the phenylalanine. The only DNA kept is the CDR3, 45 bases in frame from the first base.

This clonotype was found many times. Its antigen remains undetermined. No clone much larger than this one lies a single base away; base qualities are absent. TCR beta CDR3 regions were amplified from RNA transcripts. For the first round of RT-PCR on the TCR CDR3, the HTBI primer set was used together with the Qiagen OneStep RT-PCR kit. Libraries were constructed in a second round of multiplex PCR, after which size selection and purification were carried out. Paired-end sequencing of the libraries was performed with 100 bp reads on an Illumina HiSeq2000. The original pipeline was this. SOAPnuke was used to process the raw data, with reads discarded if the reads contained adapters or uncalled bases, had a mean Phred below 15, or lacked an exact constant-primer or identifier match. COPE v1.2.5 was used to merge high-quality paired reads, and clonotypes were defined as unique nucleotide sequences. Clonotypes were aligned to IMGT TRBV, TRBD and TRBJ reference segments using MiTCR v1.1. The analysis included only V-J combinations with a frequency above 0.0001, which together covered over 98% of the repertoires. A TCS score was defined as the ratio between F50 (clonal expansion) and ExV (chaos), using BLOSUM62-based TCRdist between CDR3 peptides within each V-J. Welch's t-statistics and random forest reduced around 510 V-J features to under 15, which were used in a naive Bayes classifier (R e1071). TCRdb trimmed the raw reads at Q25, called clones with MiXCR and kept productive beta chains. Rows merge per CDR3 protein into single entries with the most common DNA and genes. The V and J calls come from TCRdb's annotation, not from the publication. The sample data list hundreds of thousands of distinct CDR3 sequences, and 11% to 15% of these were observed just once. The ten largest clones add up to roughly 10% of the sample.

What the study reported, not specific to this receptor: A 13 V-J signature model separated ophthalmopathy from stable hyperthyroidism, with about 88% sensitivity and about 81% specificity in cross-validation and 80%/75% in testing. No statistical method was used to set the sample size in advance, and investigators knew the group allocation. During validation, the model predicted progression to ophthalmopathy a median of roughly six months ahead of onset, with around 71% sensitivity and 72% to 80% specificity. Most expanded thyroid clonotypes (frequency above 0.001) were also found in blood, which suggests that blood repertoires may mirror thyroid immune responses.

The chain employs TRBV27 and TRBJ2-3; the D gene remains uncertain. The sample taken for sequencing was blood. The clonotype was recovered from a woman aged 18-29 years with Graves' hyperthyroidism. DNA sequence: TGTGCCAGCAGTTTTTTGGGATCTAGCACAGATACGCAGTATTTT. Translated, this is CASSFLGSSTDTQYF.